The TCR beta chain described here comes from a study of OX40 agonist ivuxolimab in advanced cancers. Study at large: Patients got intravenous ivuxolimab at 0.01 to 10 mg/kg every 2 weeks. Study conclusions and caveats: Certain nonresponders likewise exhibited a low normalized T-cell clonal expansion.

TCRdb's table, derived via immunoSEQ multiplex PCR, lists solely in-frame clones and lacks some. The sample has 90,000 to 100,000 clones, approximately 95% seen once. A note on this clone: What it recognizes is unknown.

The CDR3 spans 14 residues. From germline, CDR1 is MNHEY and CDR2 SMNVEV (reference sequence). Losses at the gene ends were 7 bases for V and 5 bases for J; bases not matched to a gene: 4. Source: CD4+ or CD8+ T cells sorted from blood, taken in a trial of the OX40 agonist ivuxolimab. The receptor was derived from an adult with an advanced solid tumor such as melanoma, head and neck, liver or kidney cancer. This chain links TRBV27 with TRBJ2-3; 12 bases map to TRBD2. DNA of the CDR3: TGTGCCAGCAATCTAGCGGGAGGGGTAGATACGCAGTATTTT. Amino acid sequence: CASNLAGGVDTQYF.